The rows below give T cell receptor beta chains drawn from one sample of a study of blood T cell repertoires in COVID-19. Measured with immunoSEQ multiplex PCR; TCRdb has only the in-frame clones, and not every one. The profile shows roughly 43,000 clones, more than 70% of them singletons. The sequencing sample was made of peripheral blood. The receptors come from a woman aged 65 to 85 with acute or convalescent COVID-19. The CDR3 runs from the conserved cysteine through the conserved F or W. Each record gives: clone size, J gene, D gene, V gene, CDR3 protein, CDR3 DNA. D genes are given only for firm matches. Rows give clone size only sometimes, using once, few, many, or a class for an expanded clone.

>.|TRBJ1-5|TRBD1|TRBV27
CASSWARGLDQPQHF
TGTGCCAGCAGTTGGGCCAGGGGGCTTGATCAGCCCCAGCATTTT
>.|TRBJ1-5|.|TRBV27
CASSLHYSGQPQHF
TGTGCCAGCAGTTTACACTACTCCGGTCAGCCCCAGCATTTT
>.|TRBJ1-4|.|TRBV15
CATSTSGREKLFF
TGTGCCACCAGTACTTCTGGCAGGGAAAAACTGTTTTTT
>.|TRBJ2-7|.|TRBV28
CASSLLPGDSYEQYF
TGTGCCAGCAGTTTACTCCCAGGTGATTCCTACGAGCAGTACTTC
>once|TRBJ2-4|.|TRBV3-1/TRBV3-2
CASSQGNSVAKNIQYF
TGTGCCAGCAGCCAAGGCAACAGTGTAGCCAAAAACATTCAGTACTTC
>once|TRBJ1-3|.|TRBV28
CASRGHFSGNTIYF
TGTGCCAGCAGGGGACACTTCTCTGGAAACACCATATATTTT
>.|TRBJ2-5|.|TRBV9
CASSETGRLETQYF
TGTGCCAGCAGCGAAACAGGGAGATTGGAGACCCAGTACTTC
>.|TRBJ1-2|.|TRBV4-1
CASSQQGTNYGYTF
TGCGCCAGCAGCCAACAGGGGACTAACTATGGCTACACCTTC
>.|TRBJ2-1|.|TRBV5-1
CASSRTGVPFF
TGCGCCAGCAGCCGGACGGGGGTTCCGTTCTTC
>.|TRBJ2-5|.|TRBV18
CASSPKRETQYF
TGTGCCAGCTCACCTAAACGGGAGACCCAGTACTTC
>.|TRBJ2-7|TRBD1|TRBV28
CASSPHPRQGIYEQYF
TGTGCCAGCAGTCCCCACCCCCGACAGGGCATCTACGAGCAGTACTTC
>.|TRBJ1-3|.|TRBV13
CASTYYGGLYGNTIYF
TGTGCCAGCACATACTACGGGGGGCTCTATGGAAACACCATATATTTT
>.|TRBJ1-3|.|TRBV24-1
CATRGVGDTIYF
TGTGCCACCAGAGGAGTGGGAGACACCATATATTTT
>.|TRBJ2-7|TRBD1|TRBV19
CASSTLGQPTYEQYF
TGTGCCAGTAGTACTTTGGGACAGCCTACCTACGAGCAGTACTTC
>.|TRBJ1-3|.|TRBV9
CASSLGPGDSGNTIYF
TGTGCCAGCAGCCTAGGTCCCGGGGACTCTGGAAACACCATATATTTT
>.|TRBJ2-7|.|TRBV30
CAWGLTYEQYF
TGTGCCTGGGGTCTTACCTACGAGCAGTACTTC
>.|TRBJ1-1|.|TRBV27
CASSLTDITEAFF
TGTGCCAGCAGTTTAACGGACATCACTGAAGCTTTCTTT
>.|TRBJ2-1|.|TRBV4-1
CASSQDRSSGSYNEQFF
TGCGCCAGCAGCCAAGATCGGAGTAGCGGTTCCTACAATGAGCAGTTCTTC
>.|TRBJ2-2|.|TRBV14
CASSQEWSYTGELFF
TGTGCCAGCAGCCAAGAGTGGAGCTACACCGGGGAGCTGTTTTTT
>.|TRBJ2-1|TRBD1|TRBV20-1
CSARGHNEQFF
TGCAGTGCCAGGGGGCACAATGAGCAGTTCTTC
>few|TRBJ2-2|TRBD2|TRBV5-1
CASSLDSLAGGTGELFF
TGCGCCAGCAGCTTGGACAGTCTAGCGGGAGGGACCGGGGAGCTGTTTTTT
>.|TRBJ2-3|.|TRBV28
CASSNRFNTQYF
TGTGCCAGCTCAAACCGGTTCAATACGCAGTATTTT
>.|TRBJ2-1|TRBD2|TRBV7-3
CASSLNAGGGQDEQFF
TGTGCCAGCAGCTTAAATGCGGGAGGGGGTCAGGATGAGCAGTTCTTC
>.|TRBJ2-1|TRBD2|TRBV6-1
CASSGGSGSSYNEQFF
TGTGCCAGCAGTGGGGGTAGCGGGAGCTCCTACAATGAGCAGTTCTTC
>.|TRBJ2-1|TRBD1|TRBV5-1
CASSPAGTGGANEQFF
TGCGCCAGCAGCCCCGCCGGGACAGGGGGGGCGAATGAGCAGTTCTTC
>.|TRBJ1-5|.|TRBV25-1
CASSEQGNQPQHF
TGTGCCAGCAGTGAACAGGGCAATCAGCCCCAGCATTTT
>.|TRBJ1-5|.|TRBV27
CASSSAGLVNQPQHF
TGTGCCAGCAGTTCAGCGGGGTTGGTTAATCAGCCCCAGCATTTT
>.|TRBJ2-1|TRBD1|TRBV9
CASSVLGQGSEQFF
TGTGCCAGCAGCGTATTAGGACAGGGCAGTGAGCAGTTCTTC
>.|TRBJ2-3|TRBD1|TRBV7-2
CASSSTGQGGSTDTQYF
TGTGCCAGCAGCTCGACCGGACAGGGGGGCAGCACAGATACGCAGTATTTT
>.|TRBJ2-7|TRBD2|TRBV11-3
CASSHGGASYEQYF
TGTGCCAGCAGCCACGGGGGGGCCTCCTACGAGCAGTACTTC
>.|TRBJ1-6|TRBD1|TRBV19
CASSRWGTENSPLHF
TGTGCCAGTAGTAGATGGGGGACAGAAAATTCACCCCTCCACTTT